Each of the 12 T cell receptor beta chains below was sequenced from the same sample in a study of shared clonotypes between healthy human individuals. Assay used: immunoSEQ multiplex PCR; TCRdb lists only in-frame clones, some missing. The sample holds about 1 million clones, roughly 75% seen once. Sequences were obtained from memory CD4+ T cells sorted from blood. Subset denoted: CD45RA-negative fraction. The receptors shown here come from a man aged 18-30 years in good health.

The V gene is TRBV2, the J gene TRBJ2-5; TRBD2 aligns across 8 bases. There are 16 residues in the CDR3. Looked up from germline, CDR1 is SNHLY and CDR2 is FYNNEI. V dropped 4 bases and J dropped 0; count of bases not matched to a gene: 7. Written as DNA, the CDR3 is TGTGCCAGCAGTGGGGGAGGCGGGGGGAACCAAGAGACCCAGTACTTC. Protein: CASSGGGGGNQETQYF.

The rearrangement links TRBV6-5 to TRBJ2-3; 12 bases align to TRBD2. This CDR3 is 15 amino acids long. CDR1 and CDR2 (germline): MNHEY, SVGAGI. V dropped 8 bases and J dropped 5; count of bases not matched to a gene: 8. In nucleotides, the CDR3 is TGTGCCAGCGGAGACCCGGGACTAGCGGGAGATACGCAGTATTTT. Amino acids: CASGDPGLAGDTQYF.

This clone turned up a few times. Other nucleotide sequences from this sample produce the same CDR3. DNA for the CDR3: TGTGCCAGCAGCGGACAGGGGGCCAATTCACCCCTCCACTTT. Amino acids: CASSGQGANSPLHF. The rearrangement links TRBV9 to TRBJ1-6; 10 nucleotides agree with TRBD1. Trimming took 3 bases from V and 7 from J; bases not matched to a gene: 1. Per germline, CDR1 SGDLS and CDR2 YYNGEE. This CDR3 comprises 14 residues.

CDR3 coding DNA: TGTGCCAGCTCATTCCCCGGGGAGAACACTGAAGCTTTCTTT. Its translation is CASSFPGENTEAFF. The chain carries TRBV18 and TRBJ1-1, with no clear D. CDR3 length: 14 residues. The germline gives CDR1 KGHSH, CDR2 LQKENI. V shed 5 bases and J shed 1 base, with 11 bases lying between them.

The J gene is TRBJ2-1, the V gene TRBV5-8; no reliable D call. CDR1 is SGHTS, CDR2 YDEGEE, per germline. V shed 0 bases and J shed 0 bases, with 4 bases lying between them. This CDR3 region has 14 residues. The CDR3 spells CASSLGHSYNEQFF. Written as DNA, the CDR3 is TGTGCCAGCAGCTTGGGACACTCCTACAATGAGCAGTTCTTC.

This chain joins TRBV7-2 and TRBJ1-1; weak D call: TRBD1 (5 bases). The CDR3 totals 12 residues. Germline values: CDR1 SGHTA, CDR2 FQGNSA. V dropped 4 bases and J dropped 3 bases, with 6 bases sitting between them. The CDR3, as DNA: TGTGCCAGCAGCTACAGGTACACTGAAGCTTTCTTT. Translation gives CASSYRYTEAFF. Based on the CDR3 plus reference TRBV7-2 and TRBJ1-1, the full variable domain is GAGVSQSPSNKVTEKGKDVELRCDPISGHTALYWYRQSLGQGLEFLIYFQGNSAPDKSGLPSDRFSAERTGGSVSTLTIQRTQQEDSAVYLCASSYRYTEAFFGQGTRLTVV.

The chain joins TRBV6-5 to TRBJ1-2; TRBD1 might be the D (5 bases). V lost 8 bases to trimming and J lost 4 bases, with 14 bases between them. The CDR3 is 13 residues long. Germline CDR1 reads MNHEY; CDR2 reads SVGAGI. The CDR3 DNA reads TGTGCCAGCCTCGGGCCAGGGACCTATGGCTACACCTTC. It translates to CASLGPGTYGYTF.

The chain uses TRBV4-3 and TRBJ1-6; TRBD1 is a possible D gene (5 bases). Trimming pared 5 bases from V and 2 bases from J, leaving 10 bases between. The V gene's germline CDR1 is LGHNA and CDR2 YSLEER. This CDR3 comprises 15 residues. As DNA, the CDR3 is TGCGCCAGCAGCGGCGGACACACCTATAATTCACCCCTCCACTTT. Translated, it gives CASSGGHTYNSPLHF.

Regarding this clone: At one end, the junction sequence differs from germline, possibly due to a read error. V and J are TRBV7-7 and TRBJ2-5; TRBD1 or TRBD2 may be the D gene (6 bases each). The CDR3 loop spans 16 amino acids. Germline V CDR1 and CDR2: SSHAT, FNYEAQ (reference sequence). CDR3 sequence: CASSMAGVGGRETQYF. The CDR3 nucleotides read TGTGCTAGCAGCATGGCCGGAGTGGGGGGCAGGGAGACCCAGTACTTC.

The chain recombines TRBV27 with TRBJ1-2; possibly TRBD1 for D (5 bases). Germline CDR1 MNHEY, CDR2 SMNVEV (reference sequence). V gave up 5 bases and J gave up 5 bases, with 9 bases separating them. The CDR3 extends over 12 amino acids. The CDR3 coding sequence is TGTGCCAGCAGTCCCGGGGGGTATGGCTACACCTTC. It is translated as CASSPGGYGYTF.

This clone was recorded a few times. The chain employs TRBV2 and TRBJ1-2; tentative D call: TRBD1 (5 bases). The CDR3 length is 14 residues. The V end was cut by 4 bases, the J end by 5 bases, with 14 bases between. From germline, CDR1 is SNHLY and CDR2 FYNNEI. This CDR3 is CASSAAGTGYGYTF. The CDR3 DNA sequence: TGTGCCAGCAGTGCTGCGGGGACCGGGTATGGCTACACCTTC.

There are many counts of this clone. The chain combines TRBV2 with TRBJ2-7; D is perhaps TRBD1 (5 bases). Trimming left V 8 bases short and J 3 bases short, with 14 bases between. The CDR3 sequence is 13 residues long. In germline, CDR1 is SNHLY, CDR2 FYNNEI. The CDR3 sequence: CASDPDSYYEQYF. The CDR3 DNA sequence: TGTGCCAGCGATCCCGACAGCTACTACGAGCAGTACTTC.